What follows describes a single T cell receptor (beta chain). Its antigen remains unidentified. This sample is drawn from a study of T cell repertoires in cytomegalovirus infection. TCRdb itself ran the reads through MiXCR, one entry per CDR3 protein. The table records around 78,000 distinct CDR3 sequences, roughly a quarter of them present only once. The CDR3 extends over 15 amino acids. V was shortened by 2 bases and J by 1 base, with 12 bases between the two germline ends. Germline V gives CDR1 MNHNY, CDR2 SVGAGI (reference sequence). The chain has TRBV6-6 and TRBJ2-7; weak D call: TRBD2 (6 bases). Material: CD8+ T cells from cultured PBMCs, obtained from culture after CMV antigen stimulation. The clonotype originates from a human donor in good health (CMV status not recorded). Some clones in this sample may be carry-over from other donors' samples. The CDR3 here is CASSYPRGSSYEQYF. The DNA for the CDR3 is TGTGCCAGCAGTTACCCGCGGGGTTCATCCTACGAGCAGTACTTC.